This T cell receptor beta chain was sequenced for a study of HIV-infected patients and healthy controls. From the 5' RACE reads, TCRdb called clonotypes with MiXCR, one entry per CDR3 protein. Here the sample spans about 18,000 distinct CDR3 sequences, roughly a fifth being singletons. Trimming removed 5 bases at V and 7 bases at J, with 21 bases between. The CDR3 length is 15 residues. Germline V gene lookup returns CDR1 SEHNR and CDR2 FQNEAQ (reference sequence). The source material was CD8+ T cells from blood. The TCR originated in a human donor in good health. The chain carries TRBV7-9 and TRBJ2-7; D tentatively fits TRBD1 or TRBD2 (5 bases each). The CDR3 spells CASSESGRGPREQYF. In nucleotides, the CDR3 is TGTGCCAGCAGCGAGAGCGGTAGGGGCCCAAGGGAGCAGTACTTC.